These T cell receptor beta chains were read from a single sample in a study of vaccination and CD4 T cells after COVID-19. These receptors lack a known antigen. TCRdb redid the calling of the PCR reads with MiXCR, one entry per CDR3 protein. The sample has about 17,000 distinct CDR3 sequences, roughly half seen once; the top ten hold about 5%. Material: CD4+ T cells from blood, cultured in vitro, obtained before SARS-CoV-2 vaccination. All receptors derive from a human donor who had recovered from COVID-19. The CDR3 runs from the conserved cysteine through the conserved F or W. D genes are given only for firm matches. Size is omitted from some rows. Given values are once, few, many or a class for expanded clones.

>TRBV15|NA|TRBJ1-4|NA
CATRARVNEKLFF
TGTGCCACCAGGGCACGTGTTAATGAAAAACTGTTTTTT
>TRBV4-3|once|TRBJ1-2|NA
CASSQELMLTQSF
TGCGCCAGCAGCCAAGAGTTAATGCTTACCCAATCCTTC
>TRBV19|few|TRBJ2-1|TRBD1
CASRGQGYNEQFF
TGTGCCAGTAGAGGACAGGGGTACAATGAGCAGTTCTTC
>TRBV7-3|NA|TRBJ2-1|NA
CASSLAGTYNEQFF
TGTGCCAGCAGCTTAGCAGGCACCTACAATGAGCAGTTCTTC
>TRBV20-1|few|TRBJ1-1|NA
CSARIQENTEAFF
TGCAGTGCTAGGATACAGGAGAACACTGAAGCTTTCTTT
>TRBV7-2|few|TRBJ2-5|TRBD2
CASSLGLAGDSETQYF
TGTGCCAGCAGCTTAGGACTAGCGGGGGATTCGGAGACCCAGTACTTC
>TRBV6-5|NA|TRBJ1-1|NA
CASSYSIRIVESTEAFF
TGTGCCAGCAGTTACTCGATAAGGATTGTGGAGTCCACTGAAGCTTTCTTT
>TRBV4-1|NA|TRBJ2-1|NA
CASSQGGSSYNEQFF
TGCGCCAGCAGCCAAGGGGGGAGCTCCTACAATGAGCAGTTCTTC
>TRBV11-3|few|TRBJ1-2|TRBD1
CASSLSVTGLHYGYTF
TGTGCCAGCAGCCTTAGCGTGACAGGGTTGCACTATGGCTACACCTTC
>TRBV20-1|NA|TRBJ2-1|TRBD2
CSASPTPLAGALYNEQFF
TGCAGTGCTAGCCCAACCCCGCTAGCGGGGGCCCTTTACAATGAGCAGTTCTTC
>TRBV5-4|NA|TRBJ2-7|NA
CASSLFAGPYAEQYF
TGTGCCAGCAGCTTGTTCGCGGGGCCCTACGCCGAGCAGTACTTC
>TRBV11-1|once|TRBJ2-5|TRBD2
CASSLKTSGLQETQYF
TGTGCCAGCAGCCTTAAGACTAGCGGGCTGCAAGAGACCCAGTACTTC
>TRBV6-5|NA|TRBJ2-1|NA
CASSYIGRAGEQFF
TGTGCCAGCAGTTACATCGGCAGGGCGGGTGAGCAGTTCTTC
>TRBV7-2|few|TRBJ1-3|NA
CASSLVRSAGNTIYF
TGTGCCAGCAGCTTAGTTAGGTCAGCTGGAAACACCATATATTTT
>TRBV5-1|NA|TRBJ2-3|TRBD2
CASSLVSTSGSDTQYF
TGCGCCAGCAGCTTGGTGTCGACTAGCGGGTCAGATACGCAGTATTTT
>TRBV20-1|NA|TRBJ1-1|NA
CSASPWGQNTEAFF
TGCAGTGCCTCCCCCTGGGGTCAGAACACTGAAGCTTTCTTT
>TRBV20-1|NA|TRBJ1-2|TRBD1
CSARVNGGQGMKDTF
TGCAGTGCTAGAGTGAATGGGGGACAGGGGATGAAGGACACCTTC
>TRBV7-2|few|TRBJ1-2|NA
CASSLAPPGSEGYTF
TGTGCCAGCAGCTTAGCGCCTCCCGGCAGTGAGGGCTACACCTTC
>TRBV7-8|few|TRBJ1-1|NA
CASSLVSEAEAFF
TGTGCCAGCAGCTTAGTTTCCGAGGCCGAAGCTTTCTTT
>TRBV7-2|NA|TRBJ2-3|TRBD2
CASSLGSGSATDTQYF
TGTGCCAGCAGCTTGGGCAGCGGGAGTGCGACAGATACGCAGTATTTT
>TRBV6-1|NA|TRBJ2-5|TRBD2
CASRIKVLAGNHQETQYF
TGTGCCAGCAGGATAAAGGTACTAGCGGGGAACCACCAAGAGACCCAGTACTTC
>TRBV7-2|NA|TRBJ2-4|NA
CASSLGPTTTKNIQYF
TGTGCCAGCAGCCTTGGGCCAACGACTACCAAAAACATTCAGTACTTC
>TRBV20-1|NA|TRBJ2-3|TRBD1
CSATGQGEIDTQYF
TGCAGTGCCACGGGACAGGGGGAAATAGATACGCAGTATTTT
>TRBV7-9|NA|TRBJ1-2|NA
CASSLDARQGGGYTF
TGTGCCAGCAGCTTAGATGCTCGGCAGGGCGGTGGCTACACCTTC
>TRBV19|few|TRBJ2-7|NA
CASSVWGYEQYF
TGTGCCAGTAGTGTTTGGGGGTACGAGCAGTACTTC
>TRBV20-1|NA|TRBJ2-5|TRBD2
CSAVGTSEETQYF
TGCAGTGCTGTCGGGACTAGCGAAGAGACCCAGTACTTC
>TRBV7-2|NA|TRBJ1-5|NA
CASSPYVEGPQHF
TGTGCCAGCAGCCCTTATGTTGAGGGCCCCCAGCATTTT
>TRBV4-1|once|TRBJ2-7|NA
CASSQGDSSYEQYF
TGCGCCAGCAGCCAAGGGGATTCTTCGTACGAGCAGTACTTC
>TRBV18|few|TRBJ1-5|NA
CASSPLGSNQPQHF
TGTGCCAGCTCACCATTGGGGTCTAATCAGCCCCAGCATTTT
>TRBV20-1|few|TRBJ1-5|NA
CSARASSYSNQPQHF
TGCAGTGCTAGGGCTTCGTCTTATAGCAATCAGCCCCAGCATTTT
>TRBV6-1|NA|TRBJ2-2|TRBD2
CASRAGTSFAGELFF
TGTGCCAGCAGGGCCGGGACTAGTTTTGCCGGGGAGCTGTTTTTT
>TRBV7-2|NA|TRBJ2-5|NA
CASRQGMETQYF
TGTGCCAGCAGGCAGGGGATGGAGACCCAGTACTTC
>TRBV6-1|NA|TRBJ1-5|TRBD1
CASSAPGGQGAHQPQHF
TGTGCCAGCAGTGCCCCTGGGGGACAGGGGGCTCATCAGCCCCAGCATTTT
>TRBV12-3/TRBV12-4|NA|TRBJ1-5|NA
CASRESGGNQPQHF
TGTGCCAGCAGAGAGTCAGGGGGCAATCAGCCCCAGCATTTT
>TRBV19|few|TRBJ1-6|NA
CASSGEGNSPLHF
TGTGCCAGTAGTGGCGAGGGCAATTCACCCCTCCACTTT
>TRBV4-3|NA|TRBJ1-2|TRBD1
CASSPPGQGLGYTF
TGCGCCAGCAGCCCCCCGGGACAGGGTCTTGGCTACACCTTC
>TRBV2|NA|TRBJ1-2|NA
CASSVRDGAAYGYTF
TGTGCCAGCAGTGTAAGGGACGGAGCTGCCTATGGCTACACCTTC
>TRBV6-2/TRBV6-3|few|TRBJ1-5|TRBD1
CASGTANQPQHF
TGTGCCAGCGGGACAGCCAATCAGCCCCAGCATTTT
>TRBV7-9|NA|TRBJ2-3|NA
CASSLALPTDTQYF
TGTGCCAGCAGCTTAGCTCTTCCCACAGATACGCAGTATTTT
>TRBV19|NA|TRBJ2-2|TRBD2
CASSIRTSGTGELFF
TGTGCCAGTAGTATCAGGACTAGCGGCACCGGGGAGCTGTTTTTT
>TRBV15|NA|TRBJ2-5|TRBD2
CATRGGGVQETQYF
TGTGCCACCCGGGGGGGGGGAGTCCAAGAGACCCAGTACTTC
>TRBV6-5|few|TRBJ1-2|TRBD1
CASSYLDREEGYTF
TGTGCCAGCAGTTACCTTGACAGGGAGGAAGGCTACACCTTC
>TRBV11-2|NA|TRBJ2-7|TRBD2
CASSLGRLAGTSYEQYF
TGTGCCAGCAGCCTAGGGCGACTAGCGGGAACTTCTTACGAGCAGTACTTC
>TRBV6-2/TRBV6-3|NA|TRBJ2-3|NA
CASSSTDRGSTDTQYF
TGTGCCAGCAGTTCCACGGACAGAGGAAGCACAGATACGCAGTATTTT
>TRBV18|once|TRBJ1-2|NA
CASSLDNYGYTF
TGTGCCAGCTCTCTGGATAACTATGGCTACACCTTC
>TRBV28|NA|TRBJ1-4|NA
CASRFGTANEKLFF
TGTGCCAGCAGGTTCGGGACCGCTAATGAAAAACTGTTTTTT
>TRBV21-1|NA|TRBJ1-1|NA
CASSTYRDSELNTEAFF
TGTGCCAGCAGTACATACCGGGACAGCGAATTGAACACTGAAGCTTTCTTT
>TRBV10-2|NA|TRBJ2-1|NA
CASSESAWEASGNEQFF
TGCGCCAGCAGTGAGTCCGCTTGGGAGGCTTCGGGAAATGAGCAGTTCTTC
>TRBV27|few|TRBJ1-6|NA
CASSNRGNNSPLHF
TGTGCCAGCAGTAACCGGGGCAATAATTCACCCCTCCACTTT
>TRBV28|NA|TRBJ1-6|TRBD1
CASRGGGAGGNSPLHF
TGTGCCAGCAGGGGGGGAGGGGCAGGGGGCAATTCACCCCTCCACTTT
>TRBV20-1|few|TRBJ1-2|NA
CSARDNWRGGYGYTF
TGCAGTGCTAGAGATAATTGGAGGGGTGGCTATGGCTACACCTTC
>TRBV7-6|NA|TRBJ1-6|NA
CASSEGRGENSPLHF
TGTGCCAGCAGCGAGGGTAGGGGGGAGAATTCACCCCTCCACTTT
>TRBV20-1|NA|TRBJ2-1|NA
CSAKTGYNEQFF
TGCAGTGCTAAGACAGGCTACAATGAGCAGTTCTTC
>TRBV6-1|NA|TRBJ1-1|NA
CASAEVGEAFF
TGTGCCAGCGCTGAAGTGGGTGAAGCTTTCTTT
>TRBV29-1|once|TRBJ2-6|NA
CSVLGFSGANVLTF
TGCAGCGTCTTAGGTTTCTCTGGGGCCAACGTCCTGACTTTC